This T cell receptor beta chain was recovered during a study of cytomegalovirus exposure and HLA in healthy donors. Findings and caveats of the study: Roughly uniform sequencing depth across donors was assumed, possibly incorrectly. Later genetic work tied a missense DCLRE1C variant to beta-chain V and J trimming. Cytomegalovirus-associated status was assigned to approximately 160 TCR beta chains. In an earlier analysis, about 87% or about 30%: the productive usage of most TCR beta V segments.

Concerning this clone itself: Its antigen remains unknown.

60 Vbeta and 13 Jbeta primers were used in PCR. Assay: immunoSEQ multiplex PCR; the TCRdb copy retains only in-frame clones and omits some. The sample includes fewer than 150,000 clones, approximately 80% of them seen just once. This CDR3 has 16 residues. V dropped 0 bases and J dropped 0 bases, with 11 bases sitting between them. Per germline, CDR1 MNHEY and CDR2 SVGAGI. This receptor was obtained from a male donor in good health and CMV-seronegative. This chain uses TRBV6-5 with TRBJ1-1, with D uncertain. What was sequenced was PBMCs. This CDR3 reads CASSYSIGELNTEAFF. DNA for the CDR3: TGTGCCAGCAGTTACTCGATCGGGGAATTGAACACTGAAGCTTTCTTT.